This T cell receptor (beta chain) was captured in a study of identical twins. Notes on the study in general: Excess twin sharing in beta out-of-frame sequences was weaker.

This CDR3 contains 15 residues. Germline V lookup: CDR1 MNHNS, CDR2 SASEGT. With V trimmed by 6 bases and J by 4 bases, 10 bases remained unmatched. Unique molecular identifiers were present on the cDNA, and a universal primer site came from template switching. MiXCR, run by TCRdb on the 5' RACE reads, gives a single entry per CDR3 protein. The table shows 200,000 to 250,000 distinct CDR3 sequences, with roughly 10% occurring only once. Worth noting for this clonotype: What it recognizes is unknown.

The chain recombines TRBV6-1 with TRBJ1-2; 8 positions agree with TRBD1. Sequenced: memory T cells sorted from blood. The sequence derives from a man between 45 and 60 years old in good health. The CDR3 DNA sequence: TGTGCCAGCAGCCGTGGACAGGGAGGGGGCTATGGCTACACCTTC. This sequence encodes CASSRGQGGGYGYTF.